The clone carrying this T cell receptor beta chain was observed a few times. The antigen remains undetermined. A second PCR, run for about 6 to 11 cycles, used a sample-barcoded 5' primer plus a J-beta primer mix. Any given sample supplied a minimum of 2.5 million CDR3-containing paired-end reads. In TCRdb, the 5' RACE reads were re-called with MiXCR into one record per CDR3 protein. The sample contains under 850,000 distinct CDR3 sequences, 30% to 45% of which appear only once. Healthy individuals of Caucasian origin from Russia, aged roughly 6 to 100, served as donors. This specimen comes from a study of blood T cells in healthy people across ages. Study findings and constraints: Greater diversity and more naive CD4+ cells were seen in long-lived donors than in aged donors. Naive T cell percentage by flow cytometry tracked strongly with beta diversity.

CDR3 length equals 14 residues. Germline loops: CDR1 LGHNA, CDR2 YNFKEQ. Trimming removed 4 bases at V and 8 bases at J, with 14 bases between. Specimen: blood. V usage is TRBV4-2 and J usage is TRBJ1-4, with D maybe TRBD1 (5 bases). The receptor comes from a man aged 18-30 years in good health. CDR3 sequence: CASSPRVEGEKLFF. DNA for the CDR3: TGTGCCAGCAGCCCCAGGGTTGAGGGGGAAAAACTGTTTTTT.